This TCR beta chain is from a study of shared clonotypes between healthy human individuals. Regarding the study as a whole: Relative to their counterparts shared across all four donors, non-shared clonotypes exhibited diminished generation probabilities.

This table comes from immunoSEQ multiplex PCR, and its TCRdb copy is limited to in-frame clones, with some not included. The sample has around 2.1 million clones, just over 90% seen once. With respect to this clone: Antigen: not known.

The CDR3 covers 14 residues. Germline CDR1 PRHDT, CDR2 FYEKMQ (reference sequence). V lost 4 bases to trimming and J lost 6 bases, with 12 bases between them. As defined, naive CD8 cells were CD45RO-negative and positively selected for CCR7, with terminally differentiated effector memory CD45RA+ cells excluded. This receptor was taken from a man between 18 and 29 years old in good health. Some clones in this sample may be carry-over from other donors' samples. The J gene is TRBJ1-4, the V gene TRBV13, with D perhaps matching TRBD1 (5 bases). Sample: naive CD8+ T cells from PBMCs. The CDR3 loop is CASSSGRRDEKLFF. The CDR3 DNA reads as TGTGCCAGCAGCTCAGGGAGGCGGGATGAAAAACTGTTTTTT.